A few counts support the clone carrying this T cell receptor beta chain. The antigen is undetermined. With a duration under 2 months, the hyperthyroidism was newly diagnosed in patients aged 18 to 65. Patients showing uncontrolled infection, other autoimmune disease, pregnancy or lactation were ineligible. Trimming removed 2 bases from V and 2 bases from J; junction bases left unmatched: 4. Germline values: CDR1 SGDLS, CDR2 YYNGEE. The CDR3 covers 16 residues. The data belong to a study of T cells in Graves' hyperthyroidism and ophthalmopathy. The study's findings and limits: Using 13 V-J features, a model discriminated ophthalmopathy from stable hyperthyroidism. In validation, the model predicted ophthalmopathy. These predictions came a median about 6 months before onset.

Amplification of TCR beta CDR3 regions was performed using RNA transcripts as template. In the first-round RT-PCR of the TCR CDR3, the HTBI primer set was used. TCRdb re-derived calls from the multiplex PCR reads in MiXCR, one entry per CDR3 protein. The sample yields some 720,000 distinct CDR3 sequences, about 15% seen once. The genes are TRBV9 and TRBJ2-1, with 10 bases lining up with TRBD2. The origin of this receptor is a man younger than 30 with Graves' hyperthyroidism. Sequencing used blood. The CDR3 DNA follows: TGTGCCAGCAGCGTCCTAGCGGGAGCCACCTACAATGAGCAGTTCTTC. As protein: CASSVLAGATYNEQFF.